This T cell receptor beta chain stems from a study of T cells after yellow fever vaccination. General study points: Boosting was followed by the reappearance of most primary-vaccination clones (roughly 95% CD4, about 90% CD8). The presence of abundant clonotypes contaminating from the bulk population was possible in FACS-sorted repertoires.

This CDR3 has 13 residues. Trimming took off 3 bases at V and 1 base at J, with 8 bases between the two ends. Germline CDR1 and CDR2: DFQATT and SNEGSKA (reference sequence). For TCR, cDNA came from 5'RACE template switching, which added a universal primer site and UMIs. Each CDR3 protein gets one entry after TCRdb re-called the 5' RACE reads with MiXCR. Among 600,000 to 750,000 distinct CDR3 sequences listed, around 12% were seen once. In the case of this clonotype: Its antigen remains unknown.

Specimen: PBMCs, collected on the day of the yellow fever booster vaccination. This clonotype originated in a man aged 30-40 years who received the YFV17D yellow fever vaccine. This chain uses TRBV20-1 with TRBJ2-3, with D uncertain. The CDR3 here is CSASRRGTDTQYF. The CDR3 bases are TGCAGTGCTAGTCGCCGGGGCACAGATACGCAGTATTTT.